One and the same sample provided the 3 T cell receptor beta chains below, sequenced in a study of post-analysis software for immune sequencing data. Study-wide findings and caveats: Higher frequency in patients than in controls was seen for roughly five TRBV segments, with TRBV5-6, TRBV5-1 and TRBV20-1 among them.

Antigen specificity for these receptors is unknown. Unique molecular identifiers featured in each of the TCR beta cDNA libraries. From the PCR reads, TCRdb called clonotypes with MiXCR, one entry per CDR3 protein. The sample lists about 540,000 distinct CDR3 sequences, 34% seen once, with roughly 6% in the top ten. The source material was blood. These receptors originate from a girl aged 2-17 years with multiple sclerosis.

The chain recombines TRBV7-2 with TRBJ2-7; tentatively, D is TRBD1 (6 bases). V lost 2 bases and J 3 bases, leaving 17 bases between the germline ends. Per the germline V gene, CDR1 is SGHTA and CDR2 is FQGNSA. The CDR3 consists of 16 residues. CDR3 in amino acids: CASSLTPRGPLYEQYF. CDR3 bases: TGTGCCAGCAGCTTAACCCCCAGGGGTCCCCTCTACGAGCAGTACTTC.

This clonotype has just a few counts. This rearrangement joins TRBV7-9 to TRBJ2-1; either TRBD1 or TRBD2 may supply D (6 bases each). V dropped 5 bases and J dropped 6 bases, with 11 bases sitting between them. Germline V lookup: CDR1 SEHNR, CDR2 FQNEAQ (reference sequence). This CDR3 is 13 amino acids long. CDR3 sequence reads: CASSVGGSNEQFF. The CDR3 DNA is TGTGCCAGCAGCGTCGGGGGCAGCAATGAGCAGTTCTTC.

This clonotype was seen repeatedly, ten times or more. This rearrangement joins TRBV7-3 to TRBJ2-5, with D maybe TRBD1 (5 bases). The CDR3 consists of 13 residues. V was clipped by 4 bases and J by 1 base, with 7 bases between them. CDR1 and CDR2 (germline): SGHTA, FQGTGA. As DNA, the CDR3 is TGTGCCAGCAGCTCCAGGGTCCAAGAGACCCAGTACTTC. Its translation: CASSSRVQETQYF.